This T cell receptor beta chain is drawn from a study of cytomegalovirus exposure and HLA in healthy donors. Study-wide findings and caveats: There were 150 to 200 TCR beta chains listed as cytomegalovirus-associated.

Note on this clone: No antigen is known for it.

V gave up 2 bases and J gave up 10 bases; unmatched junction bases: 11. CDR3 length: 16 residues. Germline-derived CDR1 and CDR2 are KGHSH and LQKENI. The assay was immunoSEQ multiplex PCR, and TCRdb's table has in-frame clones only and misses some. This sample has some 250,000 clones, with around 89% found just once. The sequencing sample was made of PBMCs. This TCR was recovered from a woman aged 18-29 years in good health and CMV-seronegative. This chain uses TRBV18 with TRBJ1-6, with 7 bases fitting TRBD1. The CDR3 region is CASSPALTGNSSPLHF. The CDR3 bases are TGTGCCAGCTCACCAGCTTTGACAGGGAATAGCTCACCCCTCCACTTT.